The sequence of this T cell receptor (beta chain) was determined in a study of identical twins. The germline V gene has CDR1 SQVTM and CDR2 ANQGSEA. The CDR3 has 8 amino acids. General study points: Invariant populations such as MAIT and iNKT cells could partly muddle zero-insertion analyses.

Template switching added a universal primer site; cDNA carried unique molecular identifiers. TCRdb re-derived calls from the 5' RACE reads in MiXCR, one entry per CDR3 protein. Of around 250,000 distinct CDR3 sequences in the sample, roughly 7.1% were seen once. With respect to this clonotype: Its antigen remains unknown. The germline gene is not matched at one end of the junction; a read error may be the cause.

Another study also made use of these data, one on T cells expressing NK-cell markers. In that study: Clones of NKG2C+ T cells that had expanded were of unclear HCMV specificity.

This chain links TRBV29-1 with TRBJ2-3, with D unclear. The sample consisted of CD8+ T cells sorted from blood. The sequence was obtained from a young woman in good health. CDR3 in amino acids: CSVDQRDF. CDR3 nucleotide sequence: TGCAGCGTTGACCAACGGGATTTT.